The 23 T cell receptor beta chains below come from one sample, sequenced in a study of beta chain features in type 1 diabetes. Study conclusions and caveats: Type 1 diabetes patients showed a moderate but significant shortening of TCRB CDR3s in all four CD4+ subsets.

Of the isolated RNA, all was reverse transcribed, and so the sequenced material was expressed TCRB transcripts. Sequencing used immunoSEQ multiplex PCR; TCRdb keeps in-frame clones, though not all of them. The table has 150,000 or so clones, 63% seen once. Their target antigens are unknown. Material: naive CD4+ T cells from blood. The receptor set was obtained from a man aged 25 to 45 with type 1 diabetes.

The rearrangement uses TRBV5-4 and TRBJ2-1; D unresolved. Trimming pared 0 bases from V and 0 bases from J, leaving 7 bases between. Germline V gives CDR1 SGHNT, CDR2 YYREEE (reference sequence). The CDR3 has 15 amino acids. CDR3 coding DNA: TGTGCCAGCAGCTTGGATAGCTACTCCTACAATGAGCAGTTCTTC. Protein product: CASSLDSYSYNEQFF.

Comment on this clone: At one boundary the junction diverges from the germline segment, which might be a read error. The DNA of the CDR3 is TGTGCCAGCAGTGACGATTATCACGGGCCCCACTTC. Its protein product is CASSDDYHGPHF. The rearrangement uses TRBV2 and TRBJ2-7; no firm D call. This CDR3 comprises 12 residues. Germline V gene lookup returns CDR1 SNHLY and CDR2 FYNNEI.

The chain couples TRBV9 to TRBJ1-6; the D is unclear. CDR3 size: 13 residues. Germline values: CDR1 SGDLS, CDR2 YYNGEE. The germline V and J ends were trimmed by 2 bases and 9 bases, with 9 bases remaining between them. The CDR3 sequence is CASSVSTSSPLHF. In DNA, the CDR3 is TGTGCCAGCAGCGTCTCGACAAGTTCACCCCTCCACTTT.

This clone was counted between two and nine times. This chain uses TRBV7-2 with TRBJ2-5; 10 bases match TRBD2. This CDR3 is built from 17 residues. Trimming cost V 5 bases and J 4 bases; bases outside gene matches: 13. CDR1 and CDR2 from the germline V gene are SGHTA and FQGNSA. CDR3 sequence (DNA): TGTGCCAGCAGCCCCCCGTCCGGGACTAGCGCGGGAGAGACCCAGTACTTC. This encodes CASSPPSGTSAGETQYF.

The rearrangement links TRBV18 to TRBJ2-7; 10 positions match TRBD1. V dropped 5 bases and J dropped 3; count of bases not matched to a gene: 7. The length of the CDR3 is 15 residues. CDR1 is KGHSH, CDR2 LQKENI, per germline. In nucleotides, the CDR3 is TGTGCCAGCTCAGACCGGACAGGGGGATTCTACGAGCAGTACTTC. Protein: CASSDRTGGFYEQYF.

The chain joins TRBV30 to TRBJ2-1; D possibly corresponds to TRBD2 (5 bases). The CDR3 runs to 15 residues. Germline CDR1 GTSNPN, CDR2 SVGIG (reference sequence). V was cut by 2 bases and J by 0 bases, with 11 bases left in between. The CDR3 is CAWSLMGSSYNEQFF. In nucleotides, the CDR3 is TGTGCCTGGAGTCTCATGGGGAGCTCCTACAATGAGCAGTTCTTC. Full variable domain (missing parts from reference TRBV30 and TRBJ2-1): SQTIHQWPATLVQPVGSPLSLECTVEGTSNPNLYWYRQAAGRGLQLLFYSVGIGQISSEVPQNLSASRPQDRQFILSSKKLLLSDSGFYLCAWSLMGSSYNEQFFGPGTRLTVL.

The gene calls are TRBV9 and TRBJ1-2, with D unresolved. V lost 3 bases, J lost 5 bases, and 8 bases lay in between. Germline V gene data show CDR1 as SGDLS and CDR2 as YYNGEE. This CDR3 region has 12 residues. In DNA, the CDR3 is TGTGCCAGCAGCGCCGACGGTTATGGCTACACCTTC. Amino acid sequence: CASSADGYGYTF. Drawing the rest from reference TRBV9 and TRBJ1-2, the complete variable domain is DSGVTQTPKHLITATGQRVTLRCSPRSGDLSVYWYQQSLDQGLQFLIQYYNGEERAKGNILERFSAQQFPDLHSELNLSSLELGDSALYFCASSADGYGYTFGSGTRLTVV.

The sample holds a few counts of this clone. The CDR3 DNA sequence: TGCGCCAGCAGCCAGGACACGTCTGGCTACGAGCAGTACTTC. It encodes CASSQDTSGYEQYF. The chain has TRBV4-3 and TRBJ2-7; maybe TRBD1 (5 bases). Germline V lookup: CDR1 LGHNA, CDR2 YSLEER. This CDR3 region has 14 residues. The V and J ends lost 3 bases and 3 bases respectively, with 12 bases between them.

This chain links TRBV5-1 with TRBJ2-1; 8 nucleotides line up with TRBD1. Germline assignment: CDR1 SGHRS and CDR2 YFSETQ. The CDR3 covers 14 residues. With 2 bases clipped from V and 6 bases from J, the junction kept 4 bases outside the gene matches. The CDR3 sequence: CASSFGTGGNEQFF. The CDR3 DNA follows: TGCGCCAGCAGCTTCGGGACAGGAGGCAATGAGCAGTTCTTC.

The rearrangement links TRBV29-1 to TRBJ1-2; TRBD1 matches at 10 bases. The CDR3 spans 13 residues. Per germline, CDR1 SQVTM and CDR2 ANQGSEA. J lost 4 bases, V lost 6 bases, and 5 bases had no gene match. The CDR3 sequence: CSVGGTGVYGYTF. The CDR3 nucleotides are TGCAGCGTAGGAGGGACAGGGGTCTATGGCTACACCTTC.

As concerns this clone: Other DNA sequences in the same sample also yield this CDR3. The CDR3 nucleotides are TGTGCCAGCAGCCTGAGCACAGATACGCAGTATTTT. Amino acids: CASSLSTDTQYF. This chain connects TRBV28 to TRBJ2-3, with D unresolved. The CDR3 is made up of 12 amino acids. The V and J ends lost 6 bases and 0 bases respectively, with 4 bases between them. Germline assignment: CDR1 MDHEN and CDR2 SYDVKM.

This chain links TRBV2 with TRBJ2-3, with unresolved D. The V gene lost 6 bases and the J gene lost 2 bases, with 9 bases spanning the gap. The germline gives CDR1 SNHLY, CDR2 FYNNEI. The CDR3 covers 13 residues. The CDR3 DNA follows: TGTGCCAGCAGAAAGGGCACCACAGATACGCAGTATTTT. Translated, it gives CASRKGTTDTQYF.

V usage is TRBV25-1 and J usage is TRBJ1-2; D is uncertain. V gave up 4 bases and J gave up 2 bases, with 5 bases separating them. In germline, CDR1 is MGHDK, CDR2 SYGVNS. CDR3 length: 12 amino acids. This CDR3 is CASSAGNYGYTF. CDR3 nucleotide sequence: TGTGCCAGCAGTGCCGGGAACTATGGCTACACCTTC.

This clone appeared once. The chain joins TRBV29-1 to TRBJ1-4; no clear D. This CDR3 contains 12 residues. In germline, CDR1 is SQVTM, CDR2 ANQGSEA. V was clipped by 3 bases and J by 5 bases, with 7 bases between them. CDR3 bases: TGCAGCGTTGATGCGGGGAATGAAAAACTGTTTTTT. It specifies CSVDAGNEKLFF.

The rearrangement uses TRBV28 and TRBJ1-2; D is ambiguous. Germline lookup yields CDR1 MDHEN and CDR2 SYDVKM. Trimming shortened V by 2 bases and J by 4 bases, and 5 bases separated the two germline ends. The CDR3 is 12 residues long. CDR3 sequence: CASSLPSYGYTF. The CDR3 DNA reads TGTGCCAGCAGTTTACCGAGCTATGGCTACACCTTC.

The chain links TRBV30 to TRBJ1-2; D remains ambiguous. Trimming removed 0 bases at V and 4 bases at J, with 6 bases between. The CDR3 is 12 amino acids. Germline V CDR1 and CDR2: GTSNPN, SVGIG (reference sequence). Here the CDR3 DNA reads TGTGCCTGGAGTGTTGATCCCTATGGCTACACCTTC. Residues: CAWSVDPYGYTF.

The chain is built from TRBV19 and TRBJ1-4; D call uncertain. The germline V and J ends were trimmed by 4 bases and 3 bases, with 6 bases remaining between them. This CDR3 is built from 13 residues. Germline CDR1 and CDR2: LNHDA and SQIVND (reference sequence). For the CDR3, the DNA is TGTGCCAGTAGTAATGAAGCTAATGAAAAACTGTTTTTT. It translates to CASSNEANEKLFF.

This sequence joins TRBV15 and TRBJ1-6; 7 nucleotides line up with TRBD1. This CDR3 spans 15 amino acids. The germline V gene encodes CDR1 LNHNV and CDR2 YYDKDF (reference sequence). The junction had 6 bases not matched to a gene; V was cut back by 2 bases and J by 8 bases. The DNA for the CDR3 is TGTGCCACCAGCAGAATCATACAGGGGTATTCACCCCTCCACTTT. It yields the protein CATSRIIQGYSPLHF. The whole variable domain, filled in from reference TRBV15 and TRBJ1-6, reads DAMVIQNPRYQVTQFGKPVTLSCSQTLNHNVMYWYQQKSSQAPKLLFHYYDKDFNNEADTPDNFQSRRPNTSFCFLDIRSPGLGDTAMYLCATSRIIQGYSPLHFGNGTRLTVT.

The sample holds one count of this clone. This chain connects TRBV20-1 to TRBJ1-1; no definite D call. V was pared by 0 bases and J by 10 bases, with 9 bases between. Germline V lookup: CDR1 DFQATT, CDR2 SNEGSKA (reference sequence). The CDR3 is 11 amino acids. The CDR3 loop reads CSARDLMGAFF. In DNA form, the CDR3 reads TGCAGTGCTAGAGATCTGATGGGAGCTTTCTTT.

This CDR3 reads CASSLVPRQETQYF. DNA of the CDR3: TGCGCCAGCAGCTTGGTCCCTAGACAAGAGACCCAGTACTTC. V is TRBV5-1 and J is TRBJ2-5, with no clear D. Per germline, CDR1 SGHRS and CDR2 YFSETQ. This CDR3 contains 14 residues. With 0 bases removed from V and 2 bases from J, the gap between germline ends came to 8 bases.

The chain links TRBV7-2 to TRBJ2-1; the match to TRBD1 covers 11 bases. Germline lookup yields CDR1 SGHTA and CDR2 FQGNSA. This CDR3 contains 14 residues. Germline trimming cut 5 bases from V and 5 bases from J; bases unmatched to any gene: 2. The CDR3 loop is CASSTGQGDNEQFF. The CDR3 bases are TGTGCCAGCAGCACGGGACAGGGGGACAATGAGCAGTTCTTC.

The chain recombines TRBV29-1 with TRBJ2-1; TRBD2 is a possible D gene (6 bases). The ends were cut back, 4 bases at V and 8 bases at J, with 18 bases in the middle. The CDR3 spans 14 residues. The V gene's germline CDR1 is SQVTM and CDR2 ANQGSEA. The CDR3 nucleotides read TGCAGCGTTGGTAGTAGGAGGGTTGTAGATGAGCAGTTCTTC. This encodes CSVGSRRVVDEQFF.

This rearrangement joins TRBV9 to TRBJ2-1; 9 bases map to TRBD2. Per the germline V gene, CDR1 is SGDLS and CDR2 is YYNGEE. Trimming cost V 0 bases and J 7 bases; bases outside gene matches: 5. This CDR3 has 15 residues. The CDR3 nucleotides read TGTGCCAGCAGCGTAGTTTCGACTAGCGGAAATGAGCAGTTCTTC. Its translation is CASSVVSTSGNEQFF.